The 14 T cell receptor beta chains given below trace back to one sample, sequenced in a study of CD8 T cells in ankylosing spondylitis (dated 2017 in TCRdb). Overall results and qualifications from the work: A TCR beta motif of several highly homologous amino acid variants appeared characteristic of blood from ankylosing spondylitis patients.

Receptors were amplified or captured by 5' RACE. The instrument given in TCRdb is Illumina HiSeq 2500. Through fastp at Q25 and MiXCR, TCRdb rebuilt clones from the public reads, retaining in-frame beta chains. Every CDR3 protein is listed once, alongside the most common genes and DNA of its rows. The sample table shows 700,000 to 850,000 distinct CDR3 sequences, and roughly 10% are seen once. 0.51% of the sample lies in the top ten. No antigen is known for these receptors. Material for sequencing was blood, either unsorted or a sorted T cell fraction (not recorded which). Receptors originate from a male donor with ankylosing spondylitis.

This clonotype has a count of ten or more. The V call is TRBV6-5, the J call TRBJ2-1; D perhaps matches TRBD2 (5 bases). Looked up from germline, CDR1 is MNHEY and CDR2 is SVGAGI. This CDR3 has 15 amino acids. V was pared by 2 bases and J by 0 bases, with 8 bases between. CDR3 amino acids: CASSYGAVSYNEQFF. CDR3 nucleotide sequence: TGTGCCAGCAGTTACGGAGCGGTCTCCTACAATGAGCAGTTCTTC.

This sequence joins TRBV5-5 and TRBJ1-5, with a weak D call TRBD1 (6 bases). This CDR3 contains 15 residues. Germline V gene sequence: CDR1 SGHKS, CDR2 YYEKEE (reference sequence). V was trimmed by 4 bases and J by 6 bases, leaving 17 bases between them. CDR3 sequence: CASSVGTRGTQPQHF. The CDR3 coding sequence is TGTGCCAGCAGCGTCGGGACAAGAGGGACTCAGCCCCAGCATTTT.

This clonotype occurred a few times. The chain uses TRBV20-1 and TRBJ2-5, with 7 bases that match TRBD2. The germline V gene has CDR1 DFQATT and CDR2 SNEGSKA (reference sequence). The CDR3 extends over 14 amino acids. J lost 5 bases, V lost 3 bases, and 9 bases had no gene match. This CDR3 reads CSASRDYPRETQYF. In nucleotides, the CDR3 is TGCAGTGCTAGCCGGGACTATCCACGGGAGACCCAGTACTTC.

The gene calls are TRBV7-8 and TRBJ1-2; TRBD1 aligns across 9 bases. The J segment lost 8 bases and the V segment lost 5 bases, leaving 9 bases of the junction unmatched. The CDR3 totals 14 residues. Germline assignment: CDR1 SGHVS and CDR2 FQNEAQ. The CDR3: CASSQRQGVGGYTF. For the CDR3, the DNA is TGTGCCAGCAGCCAAAGACAGGGGGTTGGGGGCTACACCTTC.

V and J are TRBV4-3 and TRBJ1-2; D unclear. Germline V CDR1 and CDR2: LGHNA, YSLEER. The CDR3 is 16 residues long. The V gene lost 0 bases and the J gene lost 4 bases, with 15 bases spanning the gap. CDR3 protein: CASSQDYTDDRYGYTF. CDR3 DNA: TGCGCCAGCAGCCAAGATTACACAGACGACCGCTATGGCTACACCTTC.

The gene calls are TRBV6-2 or TRBV6-3 and TRBJ2-5; no definite D call. Germline V CDR1 and CDR2: MNHEY, SVGEGT. CDR3 length equals 14 residues. V dropped 4 bases and J dropped 3 bases, with 12 bases sitting between them. CDR3 bases: TGTGCCAGCAGTTCCTTCTACTCCGAAGAGACCCAGTACTTC. Its protein product is CASSSFYSEETQYF.

This clonotype was recorded at least ten times. The CDR3 sequence: CSVEDSGNSYYNEQFF. CDR3 sequence (DNA): TGCAGCGTTGAAGATTCAGGGAATAGCTACTACAATGAGCAGTTCTTC. The chain joins TRBV29-1 to TRBJ2-1; weak D call: TRBD1 (5 bases). Germline lookup yields CDR1 SQVTM and CDR2 ANQGSEA. This CDR3 has 16 residues. Between the trimmed V and J ends, which lost 0 bases and 3 bases, there was a span of 15 bases.

This clonotype was detected a few times. This chain links TRBV10-3 with TRBJ2-7, with D uncertain. From germline, CDR1 is ENHRY and CDR2 SYGVKD. This CDR3 is 14 amino acids long. The CDR3 DNA follows: TGTGCAACGGCCCAGTCTGCAACCCCCTACGAGCAGTACTTC. Protein product: CATAQSATPYEQYF.

This clonotype was recorded a few times. The chain joins TRBV12-3 or TRBV12-4 to TRBJ2-7; D is possibly TRBD2 (5 bases). CDR3 size: 16 residues. The V and J ends lost 2 bases and 1 base respectively, with 15 bases between them. CDR3 sequence: CASSLTLGRGSYEQYF. DNA of the CDR3: TGTGCCAGCAGTTTAACTCTCGGGCGAGGGTCCTACGAGCAGTACTTC.

This clonotype was detected many times. J is TRBJ2-6 and V is TRBV7-2; no clear D. Germline V gene data show CDR1 as SGHTA and CDR2 as FQGNSA. Trimming shortened V by 3 bases and J by 0 bases, and 0 bases separated the two germline ends. The CDR3 loop spans 13 amino acids. CDR3 coding DNA: TGTGCCAGCAGCTTCTCTGGGGCCAACGTCCTGACTTTC. Its protein product is CASSFSGANVLTF.

This clonotype was found once. The chain is built from TRBV18 and TRBJ1-1, with D tentatively TRBD1 (5 bases). V lost 5 bases and J 8 bases, leaving 12 bases between the germline ends. The V gene's germline CDR1 is KGHSH and CDR2 LQKENI. This CDR3 is 12 amino acids long. The CDR3 DNA sequence: TGTGCCAGCTCAACGAACCGGGACGAAGCTTTCTTT. Translation: CASSTNRDEAFF.

The V and J genes are TRBV6-1 and TRBJ1-4; D possibly corresponds to TRBD1 (5 bases). Germline values: CDR1 MNHNS, CDR2 SASEGT. The V and J ends lost 9 bases and 6 bases respectively, with 8 bases between them. The CDR3 is made up of 11 amino acids. The CDR3 nucleotides are TGTGCCAGTGGGGGGTATGAAAAACTGTTTTTT. Translation gives CASGGYEKLFF.

V and J are TRBV7-2 and TRBJ2-3; 7 bases fit TRBD1. The CDR3 contains 15 residues. The germline V gene encodes CDR1 SGHTA and CDR2 FQGNSA. J lost 8 bases, V lost 5 bases, and 13 bases had no gene match. CDR3 bases: TGTGCCAGCAGCCAACAGACAGGTCCAGGGGGTACGCAGTATTTT. Encoded protein: CASSQQTGPGGTQYF.

This clonotype came up a few times. J is TRBJ1-2 and V is TRBV7-2, with TRBD1 identical over 9 bases. J lost 7 bases, V lost 1 base, and 4 bases had no gene match. Germline V lookup: CDR1 SGHTA, CDR2 FQGNSA. The CDR3 is made up of 14 amino acids. CDR3 in amino acids: CASSLGETGGGYTF. CDR3 coding DNA: TGTGCCAGCAGCTTAGGCGAGACAGGGGGTGGCTACACCTTC.